This TCR beta chain came from a study of Ad26.COV2.S vaccination and SARS-CoV-2 variants. Notes on the study in general: Vaccinees displayed broader spike-specific TCR repertoires than placebo recipients.

Libraries were prepared by immunoSEQ multiplex PCR; TCRdb keeps only in-frame clonotypes and omits some of them. Of approximately 480,000 clones listed, approximately 90% are singletons. Stated treatment: roughly 20 received Ad26.COV2.S at low or high dose, single or two shots; five or six received placebo; per-sample allocation not given. All samples were drawn on day 63, counting from the first vaccine or placebo injection. It was Wuhan-strain SARS-CoV-2 spike that the Ad26 vaccine vector expressed. CDR3 size: 15 residues. V was cut by 4 bases and J by 3 bases, with 16 bases left in between. Germline CDR1 SGHDT, CDR2 YYEEEE. Concerning this clone itself: Its antigen is undetermined.

The material was peripheral blood, obtained in a trial of Ad26.COV2.S vaccine versus placebo. The clonotype originates from a person between 18 and 65 years old who received the Ad26.COV2.S COVID-19 vaccine or a placebo. This chain connects TRBV5-6 to TRBJ1-1; a weak D match, TRBD1 (6 bases). In nucleotides, the CDR3 is TGTGCCAGCAGCCCCGTGGGGGGGGCAGACACTGAAGCTTTCTTT. Translating gives CASSPVGGADTEAFF. Looking up the rest from reference TRBV5-6 and TRBJ1-1 gives the full variable domain: DAGVTQSPTHLIKTRGQQVTLRCSPKSGHDTVSWYQQALGQGPQFIFQYYEEEERQRGNFPDRFSGHQFPNYSSELNVNALLLGDSALYLCASSPVGGADTEAFFGQGTRLTVV.